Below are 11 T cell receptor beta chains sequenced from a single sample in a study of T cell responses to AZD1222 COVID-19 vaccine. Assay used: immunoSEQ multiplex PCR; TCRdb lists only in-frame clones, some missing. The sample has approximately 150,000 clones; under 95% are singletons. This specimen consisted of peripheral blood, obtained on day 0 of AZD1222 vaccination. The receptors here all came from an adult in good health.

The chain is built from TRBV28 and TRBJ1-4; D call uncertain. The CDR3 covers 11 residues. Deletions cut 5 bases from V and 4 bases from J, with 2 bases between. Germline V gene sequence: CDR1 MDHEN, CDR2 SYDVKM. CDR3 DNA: TGTGCCAGCAGTATTAATGAAAAACTGTTTTTT. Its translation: CASSINEKLFF.

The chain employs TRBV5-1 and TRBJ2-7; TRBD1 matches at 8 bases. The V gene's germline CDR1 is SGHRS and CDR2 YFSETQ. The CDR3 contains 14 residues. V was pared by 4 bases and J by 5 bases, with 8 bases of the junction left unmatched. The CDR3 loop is CASSPPDRVNEQYF. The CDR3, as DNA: TGCGCCAGCAGCCCTCCGGACAGGGTAAACGAGCAGTACTTC.

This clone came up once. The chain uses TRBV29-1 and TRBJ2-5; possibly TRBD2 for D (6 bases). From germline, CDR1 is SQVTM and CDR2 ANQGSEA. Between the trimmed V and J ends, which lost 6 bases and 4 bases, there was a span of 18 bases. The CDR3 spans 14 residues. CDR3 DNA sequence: TGCAGCGTAGAACCGGGACGGCGGGGAGAGACCCAGTACTTC. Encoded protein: CSVEPGRRGETQYF.

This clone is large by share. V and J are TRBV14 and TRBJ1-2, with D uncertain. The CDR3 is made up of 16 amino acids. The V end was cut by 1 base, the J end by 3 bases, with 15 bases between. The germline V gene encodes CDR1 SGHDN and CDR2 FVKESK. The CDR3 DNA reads TGTGCCAGCAGCCAAGGGAGGTGGCTCCGACACTATGGCTACACCTTC. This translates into CASSQGRWLRHYGYTF.

CDR3 sequence reads: CASSSPPGSGNTIYF. The CDR3 DNA follows: TGTGCCAGTAGTAGCCCCCCGGGGTCTGGAAACACCATATATTTT. The V call is TRBV19, the J call TRBJ1-3; D is unclear. Per germline, CDR1 LNHDA and CDR2 SQIVND (reference sequence). The CDR3 is made up of 15 amino acids. The V and J ends lost 4 bases and 1 base respectively, with 11 bases between them.

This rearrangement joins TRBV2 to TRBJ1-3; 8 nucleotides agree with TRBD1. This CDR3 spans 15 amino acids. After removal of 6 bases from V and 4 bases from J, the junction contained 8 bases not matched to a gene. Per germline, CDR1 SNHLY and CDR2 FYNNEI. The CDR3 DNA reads TGTGCCAGCAGCCCAGACAGGGGCAGCGGAAACACCATATATTTT. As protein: CASSPDRGSGNTIYF.

The CDR3 DNA sequence: TGCGCCAGCAGCCAAGATTCCGGACTAGCGTCTTCCTACGAGCAGTACTTC. Encoded protein: CASSQDSGLASSYEQYF. The rearrangement links TRBV4-1 to TRBJ2-7; TRBD2 matches 9 bases. The germline gives CDR1 MGHRA, CDR2 YSYEKL. J lost 1 base, V lost 0 bases, and 7 bases had no gene match. CDR3 length: 17 residues.

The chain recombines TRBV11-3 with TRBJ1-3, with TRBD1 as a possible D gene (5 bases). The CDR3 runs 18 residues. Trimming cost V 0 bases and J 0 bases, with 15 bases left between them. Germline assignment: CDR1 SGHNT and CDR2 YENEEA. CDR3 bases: TGTGCCAGCAGCTTAGAATTTCAGGACACGAGCTCTGGAAACACCATATATTTT. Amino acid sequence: CASSLEFQDTSSGNTIYF.

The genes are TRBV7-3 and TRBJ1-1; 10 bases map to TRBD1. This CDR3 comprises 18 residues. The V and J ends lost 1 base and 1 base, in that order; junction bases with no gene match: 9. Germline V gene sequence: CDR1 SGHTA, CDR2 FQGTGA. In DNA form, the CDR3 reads TGTGCCAGCAGCTTAAAGCCGTGGGACAGGGGCGAGAACACTGAAGCTTTCTTT. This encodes CASSLKPWDRGENTEAFF.

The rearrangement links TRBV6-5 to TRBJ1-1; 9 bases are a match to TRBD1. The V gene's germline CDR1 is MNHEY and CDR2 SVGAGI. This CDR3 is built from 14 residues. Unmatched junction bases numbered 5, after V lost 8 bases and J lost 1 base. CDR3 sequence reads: CASEKQGANTEAFF. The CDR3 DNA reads TGTGCCAGCGAGAAACAGGGGGCGAACACTGAAGCTTTCTTT.

Here the CDR3 reads CASSEVYAGGRNEQFF. The CDR3 DNA follows: TGTGCCAGCAGTGAAGTTTACGCGGGGGGGCGGAATGAGCAGTTCTTC. The chain joins TRBV25-1 to TRBJ2-1; TRBD2 agrees at 9 bases. Germline V gene lookup returns CDR1 MGHDK and CDR2 SYGVNS. The trim removed 2 bases at V and 7 bases at J, leaving 9 bases unmatched. The CDR3 loop spans 16 amino acids.